Listed below are T cell receptor beta chains from one sample, sequenced in a study of CD8 T cells in Susac syndrome. TCRdb re-called the immunoSEQ multiplex PCR reads with MiXCR, one entry per CDR3 protein. Among 75,000 to 95,000 distinct CDR3 sequences, about 96% were seen once, and the ten largest hold approximately 0.57%. The sequenced sample consisted of CD8+ T cells from PBMCs. Every receptor here comes from a human donor with Susac syndrome. The CDR3 runs from the conserved cysteine through the conserved F or W. The D gene is left open where the match is weak. Clone size is given for some rows only: seen once, a few or many times, or a class if the clone is expanded.

j_call | d_call | clone_size | v_call | cdr3_aa | cdr3_nt
TRBJ1-5 | TRBD1 | NA | TRBV20-1 | CSARGQGPTQPQHF | TGCAGTGCGAGAGGACAGGGACCCACTCAGCCCCAGCATTTT
TRBJ1-2 | NA | NA | TRBV14 | CASSQGLPVHYGYTF | TGTGCCAGCAGCCAAGGCCTACCAGTCCATTATGGCTACACCTTC
TRBJ2-3 | TRBD1 | NA | TRBV2 | CASSDGGRGLERDTQYF | TGTGCCAGCAGTGACGGGGGCAGGGGGCTCGAACGAGATACGCAGTATTTT
TRBJ2-6 | NA | NA | TRBV19 | CASTPTAMKSGANVLTF | TGTGCCAGTACCCCGACAGCTATGAAGTCTGGGGCCAACGTCCTGACTTTC
TRBJ1-2 | TRBD1 | NA | TRBV7-9 | CASSLARQGENYYGYTF | TGTGCCAGCAGCTTAGCGCGACAGGGGGAAAACTATTATGGCTACACCTTC
TRBJ1-3 | NA | NA | TRBV6-5 | CASSLESSVRNTIYF | TGTGCCAGCAGCCTCGAATCAAGCGTCAGAAACACCATATATTTT
TRBJ2-1 | NA | NA | TRBV30 | CAWSYGSAYNEQFF | TGTGCCTGGAGTTACGGTTCTGCCTACAATGAGCAGTTCTTC
TRBJ1-1 | TRBD1 | NA | TRBV4-3 | CASSPADRDTEAFF | TGCGCCAGCAGCCCCGCGGACAGGGACACTGAAGCTTTCTTT
TRBJ2-2 | NA | NA | TRBV30 | CAWKEGPNTGELFF | TGTGCCTGGAAAGAGGGGCCGAACACCGGGGAGCTGTTTTTT
TRBJ1-3 | NA | NA | TRBV9 | CASSVVGTAGDTIYF | TGTGCCAGCAGCGTAGTAGGGACGGCCGGGGACACCATATATTTT
TRBJ2-1 | TRBD2 | NA | TRBV5-1 | CASSPAGARYNEQFF | TGCGCCAGCAGCCCAGCGGGGGCCAGATACAATGAGCAGTTCTTC
TRBJ2-3 | TRBD1 | NA | TRBV13 | CASSDGQAASTDTQYF | TGTGCCAGCAGCGATGGACAGGCCGCTAGCACAGATACGCAGTATTTT
TRBJ1-1 | NA | NA | TRBV12-3/TRBV12-4 | CASSLTGHKNTEAFF | TGTGCCAGCAGTTTAACGGGACACAAGAACACTGAAGCTTTCTTT
TRBJ1-2 | NA | NA | TRBV5-1 | CASSLTQGIHGYTF | TGCGCCAGCAGCTTGACCCAGGGAATCCATGGCTACACCTTC
TRBJ2-7 | NA | NA | TRBV5-1 | CASSLATGRNYEQYF | TGCGCCAGCAGCTTGGCGACAGGACGGAACTACGAGCAGTACTTC
TRBJ1-3 | NA | NA | TRBV23-1 | CASSQSHRNKGNTIYF | TGCGCCAGCAGTCAATCTCACAGGAATAAAGGAAACACCATATATTTT
TRBJ2-1 | TRBD1 | NA | TRBV5-1 | CASSTTTGVDYNEQFF | TGCGCCAGCAGCACCACGACAGGGGTAGACTACAATGAGCAGTTCTTC
TRBJ2-7 | NA | NA | TRBV11-2 | CASSLSPRAYEQYF | TGTGCCAGCAGCTTAAGCCCCAGGGCCTACGAGCAGTACTTC
TRBJ1-6 | NA | NA | TRBV27 | CASSLRGDSPLHF | TGTGCCAGCAGTCTCCGGGGGGATTCACCCCTCCACTTT
TRBJ2-7 | NA | NA | TRBV7-9 | CASSAAWTDSYEQYF | TGTGCCAGCAGCGCGGCCTGGACGGATTCCTACGAGCAGTACTTC
TRBJ1-1 | NA | NA | TRBV30 | CAWGGQTNTEAFF | TGTGCCTGGGGGGGTCAGACGAACACTGAAGCTTTCTTT
TRBJ2-5 | NA | NA | TRBV9 | CASSVANWETQYF | TGTGCCAGCAGCGTAGCCAACTGGGAGACCCAGTACTTC
TRBJ1-1 | NA | NA | TRBV6-5 | CASSAWVRNTEAFF | TGTGCCAGCTCGGCGTGGGTAAGAAACACTGAAGCTTTCTTT
TRBJ2-2 | NA | NA | TRBV6-2/TRBV6-3 | CASSYLDTGELFF | TGTGCCAGCAGTTATTTGGACACCGGGGAGCTGTTTTTT
TRBJ2-7 | NA | NA | TRBV6-5 | CASSYGLTYEQYF | TGTGCCAGCAGTTACGGTCTTACCTACGAGCAGTACTTC
TRBJ1-2 | NA | once | TRBV20-1 | CSAWPRGGPYGYTF | TGCAGTGCTTGGCCCAGGGGAGGTCCCTATGGCTACACCTTC
TRBJ1-2 | NA | once | TRBV20-1 | CSARSRAGQSDGYTF | TGCAGTGCTAGGTCCCGCGCGGGTCAGTCCGATGGCTACACCTTC
TRBJ2-7 | NA | NA | TRBV15 | CATSRAGSSYEQYF | TGTGCCACCAGCAGAGCCGGGAGCTCCTACGAGCAGTACTTC
TRBJ2-6 | NA | NA | TRBV29-1 | CSVWESSGANVLTF | TGCAGCGTTTGGGAGAGCTCTGGGGCCAACGTCCTGACTTTC
TRBJ1-6 | NA | NA | TRBV20-1 | CSASGRQDYNSPLHF | TGCAGTGCTAGCGGTAGACAGGACTATAATTCACCCCTCCACTTT
TRBJ1-5 | NA | once | TRBV5-1 | CASSPVGGDQPQHF | TGCGCCAGCAGCCCCGTGGGCGGAGATCAGCCCCAGCATTTT
TRBJ2-5 | NA | NA | TRBV27 | CASSRALGTQYF | TGTGCCAGCAGTCGGGCCCTAGGGACCCAGTACTTC
TRBJ1-4 | TRBD1 | NA | TRBV5-6 | CASSATGTGYEKLFF | TGTGCCAGCAGCGCGACCGGGACAGGGTACGAAAAACTGTTTTTT
TRBJ2-7 | TRBD1 | NA | TRBV19 | CASSVRDSSYEQYF | TGTGCCAGTAGTGTCCGGGACAGTTCCTACGAGCAGTACTTC
TRBJ1-1 | NA | NA | TRBV9 | CASSVGSRGTNTEAFF | TGTGCCAGCAGCGTAGGGTCAAGGGGAACTAACACTGAAGCTTTCTTT
TRBJ1-4 | TRBD1 | NA | TRBV12-3/TRBV12-4 | CASSSGTGSPNEKLFF | TGTGCCAGCAGTTCCGGGACAGGATCTCCTAATGAAAAACTGTTTTTT
TRBJ2-2 | TRBD2 | once | TRBV20-1 | CSAWPSGGEDTGELFF | TGCAGTGCTTGGCCTAGCGGGGGGGAGGACACCGGGGAGCTGTTTTTT
TRBJ1-2 | NA | NA | TRBV13 | CASSTGQMNYGYTF | TGTGCCAGCAGCACCGGACAAATGAACTATGGCTACACCTTC
TRBJ2-7 | NA | NA | TRBV20-1 | CSARATLDEYF | TGCAGTGCTAGGGCCACACTAGACGAGTACTTC
TRBJ1-5 | NA | NA | TRBV19 | CASSTAPYSNQPQHF | TGTGCCAGTAGTACGGCACCATATAGCAATCAGCCCCAGCATTTT
TRBJ2-5 | NA | NA | TRBV10-3 | CAIGGEETQYF | TGTGCCATCGGAGGAGAAGAGACCCAGTACTTC
TRBJ2-3 | NA | NA | TRBV6-1 | CASSEGAGPIPDTQYF | TGTGCCAGCAGTGAAGGGGCAGGGCCCATCCCAGATACGCAGTATTTT
TRBJ1-1 | NA | NA | TRBV20-1 | CSASYKNTEAFF | TGCAGTGCTAGTTACAAGAACACTGAAGCTTTCTTT
TRBJ2-7 | TRBD2 | NA | TRBV20-1 | CSAHPSGDSYEQYF | TGCAGTGCTCATCCTAGCGGGGACTCCTACGAGCAGTACTTC